A selection of T cell receptor beta chains follows, all from one sample in a study of siplizumab effects on memory and regulatory T cells. Only in-frame clones appear in the TCRdb table, and some are missing; sequencing was by immunoSEQ multiplex PCR. The sample shows fewer than 120,000 clones, roughly 92% of them seen only once. The sequencing sample was made of CD4+ T cells sorted from blood. These receptors were obtained from a human donor in good health. CDR3s include the opening cysteine and the closing phenylalanine or tryptophan. The order of the fields is V gene, D gene, clone size, J gene, CDR3 DNA, CDR3 protein. The D gene is left open where the match is weak. A row's size may be missing; if present it is once, few, many or a size class.

TRBV5-1,TRBD2,.,TRBJ2-7,TGCGCCAGCAGCTCGGCCGGGACTAGCGGAACAAGCTCCTACGAGCAGTACTTC,CASSSAGTSGTSSYEQYF
TRBV14,.,.,TRBJ2-6,TGTGCCAGCAGCCAATCCGGGGCCAACGTCCTGACTTTC,CASSQSGANVLTF
TRBV10-2,.,.,TRBJ1-2,TGCGCCAGCAGGGGACTTCCAAACTATGGCTACACCTTC,CASRGLPNYGYTF
TRBV5-6,.,.,TRBJ2-2,TGTGCCAGCAGTCCAGGAGACGGGGAGCTGTTTTTT,CASSPGDGELFF
TRBV6-6,.,few,TRBJ2-7,TGTGCCAGCAGTTACGATACCGAGCAGTACTTC,CASSYDTEQYF
TRBV27,.,.,TRBJ1-2,TGTGCCAGCAGTGCCCACAGGGAACGGGGCTACACCTTC,CASSAHRERGYTF
TRBV6-1,.,.,TRBJ1-4,TGTGCCAGCAGGGAAAGGAGGGGGGCGGAAAAACTGTTTTTT,CASRERRGAEKLFF
TRBV5-1,TRBD1,.,TRBJ1-4,TGCGCCAGCAGCACACAGGGGAATGAAAAACTGTTTTTT,CASSTQGNEKLFF
TRBV6-5,.,.,TRBJ1-1,TGTGCCAGCGGGAACGGGGACATGAACACTGAAGCTTTCTTT,CASGNGDMNTEAFF
TRBV5-4,.,.,TRBJ2-5,TGTGCCAGCAGCTTTAGTAACAGACAAGAGACCCAGTACTTC,CASSFSNRQETQYF
TRBV9,TRBD1,.,TRBJ1-5,TGTGCCAGCAGCGTAGGGGACAGGTATAGCAATCAGCCCCAGCATTTT,CASSVGDRYSNQPQHF
TRBV10-1,.,once,TRBJ2-5,TGCGCCAGCAGTGACCCAGAAGAGACCCAGTACTTC,CASSDPEETQYF
TRBV5-8,TRBD1,.,TRBJ2-5,TGTGCCAGCAGCCCCGGACAGGGGCAAGAGACCCAGTACTTC,CASSPGQGQETQYF
TRBV19,.,once,TRBJ1-1,TGTGCCAGTAGTATTCAGAGAAACACTGAAGCTTTCTTT,CASSIQRNTEAFF
TRBV7-2,TRBD1,.,TRBJ1-1,TGTGCCAGCAGCTTAACTCAGGGGGCGGCTTTCTTT,CASSLTQGAAFF
TRBV5-6,.,once,TRBJ1-5,TGTGCCAGCAGCTTGGGGACACGAAATCAGCCCCAGCATTTT,CASSLGTRNQPQHF
TRBV7-9,.,.,TRBJ2-5,TGTGCCAGCAGTACCCAGATGCGGCAAGAGACCCAGTACTTC,CASSTQMRQETQYF